The 22 T cell receptor beta chains below were found in one sample sequenced in a study of blood T cell repertoires in COVID-19. Repertoires were generated with immunoSEQ multiplex PCR, while TCRdb's copy carries only in-frame clones and drops some. This sample has hundreds of thousands of clones, with 80% to 90% found just once. The sample consisted of peripheral blood. The receptors stem from a woman between 40 and 55 years old who had recovered from COVID-19.

V is TRBV6-5 and J is TRBJ2-7, with TRBD1 as a possible D gene (5 bases). Germline V lookup: CDR1 MNHEY, CDR2 SVGAGI. The CDR3 contains 13 residues. V was pared by 6 bases and J by 5 bases, with 14 bases between. CDR3 DNA sequence: TGTGCCAGCAGATCAAATTTGGGGCACGAGCAGTACTTC. This sequence encodes CASRSNLGHEQYF.

This sequence joins TRBV19 and TRBJ1-5, with TRBD1 matching 8 bases. The trim removed 7 bases at V and 5 bases at J, leaving 16 bases unmatched. Germline assignment: CDR1 LNHDA and CDR2 SQIVND (reference sequence). The CDR3 has 17 residues. CDR3 region: CASTLELGRGLDQPQHF. CDR3 DNA: TGTGCCAGTACCCTAGAGTTGGGCAGGGGGCTGGATCAGCCCCAGCATTTT. The full variable domain, rest sourced from reference TRBV19 and TRBJ1-5, is DGGITQSPKYLFRKEGQNVTLSCEQNLNHDAMYWYRQDPGQGLRLIYYSQIVNDFQKGDIAEGYSVSREKKESFPLTVTSAQKNPTAFYLCASTLELGRGLDQPQHFGDGTRLSIL.

The genes are TRBV29-1 and TRBJ1-4, with D perhaps TRBD1 (6 bases). CDR1 and CDR2 (germline): SQVTM, ANQGSEA. The CDR3 sequence is 16 residues long. V lost 4 bases and J lost 2, with 17 bases in between. In DNA form, the CDR3 reads TGCAGCGTTGCGGGGGGGCAGGAAAGTACTAATGAAAAACTGTTTTTT. This codes for CSVAGGQESTNEKLFF.

This sequence joins TRBV6-2 or TRBV6-3 and TRBJ1-5, with a tentative D call TRBD1 (6 bases). Trimming shortened V by 5 bases and J by 9 bases, and 11 bases separated the two germline ends. From germline, CDR1 is MNHEY and CDR2 SVGEGT. The CDR3 is made up of 12 amino acids. CDR3 nucleotides: TGTGCCAGCAGTACTCAGGGGCCGCCCCAGCATTTT. Residues: CASSTQGPPQHF.

The rearrangement uses TRBV9 and TRBJ1-2; TRBD1 aligns across 10 bases. The CDR3 extends over 16 amino acids. In germline, CDR1 is SGDLS, CDR2 YYNGEE. V was pared by 0 bases and J by 5 bases, with 7 bases of the junction left unmatched. DNA for the CDR3: TGTGCCAGCAGCGTAGGGGGACAGGGGCTGAGGTATGGCTACACCTTC. This gives the protein CASSVGGQGLRYGYTF. The full variable domain, completed using reference TRBV9 and TRBJ1-2, is DSGVTQTPKHLITATGQRVTLRCSPRSGDLSVYWYQQSLDQGLQFLIQYYNGEERAKGNILERFSAQQFPDLHSELNLSSLELGDSALYFCASSVGGQGLRYGYTFGSGTRLTVV.

This clone was seen a single time. CDR3 sequence reads: CASSLARRPGFSYNEQFF. The CDR3 region has the DNA TGTGCCAGCAGCTTAGCACGGCGGCCTGGCTTCTCCTACAATGAGCAGTTCTTC. The V call is TRBV7-6, the J call TRBJ2-1, with D hard to call. CDR3 length: 18 residues. V lost 0 bases and J 0 bases, leaving 15 bases between the germline ends. CDR1 is SGHVS, CDR2 FNYEAQ, per germline.

This chain connects TRBV28 to TRBJ2-1; D gene uncertain. The CDR3 totals 14 residues. Per germline, CDR1 MDHEN and CDR2 SYDVKM. V lost 7 bases and J 10 bases, leaving 20 bases between the germline ends. CDR3 region: CASTPAVSSEEQFF. For the CDR3, the DNA is TGTGCCAGCACCCCCGCCGTTTCCTCGGAGGAGCAGTTCTTC.

This chain joins TRBV9 and TRBJ1-5; 7 bases are shared with TRBD1. Germline CDR1 reads SGDLS; CDR2 reads YYNGEE. The CDR3 loop spans 15 amino acids. V was clipped by 3 bases and J by 5 bases; unmatched bases: 8. DNA for the CDR3: TGTGCCAGCAGCGGCGAGACAGGGTGGGATCAGCCCCAGCATTTT. As protein: CASSGETGWDQPQHF. Supplemented by reference TRBV9 and TRBJ1-5, the full variable domain reads DSGVTQTPKHLITATGQRVTLRCSPRSGDLSVYWYQQSLDQGLQFLIQYYNGEERAKGNILERFSAQQFPDLHSELNLSSLELGDSALYFCASSGETGWDQPQHFGDGTRLSIL.

V and J are TRBV19 and TRBJ2-1, with TRBD2 as a possible D gene (5 bases). Trimming removed 11 bases from V and 12 bases from J, with 26 bases in between. The CDR3 totals 14 residues. CDR1 LNHDA and CDR2 SQIVND come from the germline V gene (reference sequence). The CDR3 coding sequence is TGTGCCTCCCAAGGCCCGCGGGTCACAATGACGCAGTTCTTC. As protein: CASQGPRVTMTQFF.

V is TRBV13 and J is TRBJ2-5, with D maybe TRBD2 (5 bases). Deletions cut 3 bases from V and 0 bases from J, with 11 bases between. The germline CDR1 and CDR2 sequences are PRHDT and FYEKMQ (reference sequence). The CDR3 runs to 15 residues. CDR3: CASSFRGWYQETQYF. DNA of the CDR3: TGTGCCAGCAGCTTTCGGGGATGGTACCAAGAGACCCAGTACTTC.

The gene calls are TRBV5-1 and TRBJ1-6, with D unclear. The germline V gene encodes CDR1 SGHRS and CDR2 YFSETQ. V was pared by 1 base and J by 0 bases, with 11 bases between. The CDR3 loop spans 17 amino acids. The CDR3 region has the DNA TGCGCCAGCAGCTTGCGCCTCTTTAGCTCCTATAATTCACCCCTCCACTTT. Amino acids: CASSLRLFSSYNSPLHF.

This rearrangement joins TRBV5-3 to TRBJ2-2; 8 nucleotides agree with TRBD1. TRBV5-3 has ORF status, its function being uncertain. The J segment lost 7 bases and the V segment lost 0 bases, leaving 5 bases of the junction unmatched. The CDR3 contains 15 residues. This CDR3 reads CARSLGRGRDGELFF. The CDR3, as DNA: TGTGCCAGAAGCTTGGGCAGGGGGCGAGACGGGGAGCTGTTTTTT.

The chain has TRBV6-5 and TRBJ1-2; D possibly corresponds to TRBD1 (6 bases). V was clipped by 6 bases and J by 5 bases, with 13 bases between them. CDR1 MNHEY and CDR2 SVGAGI come from the germline V gene. The CDR3 has 13 residues. As DNA, the CDR3 is TGTGCCAGCAGCCCACAGGGCGTTTATGGCTACACCTTC. This gives the protein CASSPQGVYGYTF.

The rearrangement uses TRBV3-1 (or the pseudogene TRBV3-2) and TRBJ1-2; D is ambiguous. Trimming pared 0 bases from V and 2 bases from J, leaving 7 bases between. Germline CDR1 and CDR2: LGHDT and YNNKEL (reference sequence). This CDR3 is built from 14 residues. In DNA form, the CDR3 reads TGTGCCAGCAGCCAAGATTGGCGGAACTATGGCTACACCTTC. Translation gives CASSQDWRNYGYTF.

The CDR3 protein is CASSLDRGFNSQETQYF. The CDR3 nucleotides read TGTGCCAGCAGCTTAGACAGGGGGTTCAACTCCCAAGAGACCCAGTACTTC. V and J are TRBV7-8 and TRBJ2-5; 8 positions agree with TRBD1. The germline V gene has CDR1 SGHVS and CDR2 FQNEAQ. The CDR3 sequence is 17 residues long. V was clipped by 1 base and J by 1 base; unmatched bases: 8.

The chain uses TRBV3-1 (or the pseudogene TRBV3-2) and TRBJ2-5; 8 bases match TRBD1. V was pared by 3 bases and J by 2 bases, with 8 bases of the junction left unmatched. Germline values: CDR1 LGHDT, CDR2 YNNKEL (reference sequence). The CDR3 length is 16 residues. The CDR3 reads CASSQDLTGEQETQYF. In DNA, the CDR3 is TGTGCCAGCAGCCAGGATTTGACAGGGGAACAAGAGACCCAGTACTTC.

V usage is TRBV5-1 and J usage is TRBJ2-1, with a weak D call TRBD1 (5 bases). Trimming pared 0 bases from V and 5 bases from J, leaving 6 bases between. Per the germline V gene, CDR1 is SGHRS and CDR2 is YFSETQ. CDR3 size: 13 residues. CDR3 nucleotide sequence: TGCGCCAGCAGCTTGGGACAGCACAATGAGCAGTTCTTC. Amino acids: CASSLGQHNEQFF.

The CDR3 DNA reads as TGTGCCAGTAGTACCGGACTAGCGGGGGGGCTGAGGGAGCTGTTTTTT. This translates into CASSTGLAGGLRELFF. The rearrangement uses TRBV19 and TRBJ2-2; TRBD2 matches at 15 bases. V dropped 4 bases and J dropped 9; count of bases not matched to a gene: 6. Germline V gene lookup returns CDR1 LNHDA and CDR2 SQIVND (reference sequence). The CDR3 sequence is 16 residues long.

The J gene is TRBJ2-2, the V gene TRBV3-1 (or the pseudogene TRBV3-2); D gene unclear. This CDR3 comprises 14 residues. CDR1 and CDR2 (germline): LGHDT, YNNKEL (reference sequence). V gave up 3 bases and J gave up 0 bases, with 5 bases separating them. The CDR3 DNA reads TGTGCCAGCAGCCAGCCAGCGAACACCGGGGAGCTGTTTTTT. Amino acids: CASSQPANTGELFF.

The chain has TRBV2 and TRBJ2-5; maybe TRBD1 (7 bases). V lost 3 bases and J lost 7, with 18 bases in between. The CDR3 is 15 residues long. In germline, CDR1 is SNHLY, CDR2 FYNNEI. The CDR3 DNA reads as TGTGCCAGCAGTGAGGAGGGGGCAATATCGCGGACCCAGTACTTC. Translated, it gives CASSEEGAISRTQYF.

J is TRBJ1-6 and V is TRBV7-8; no reliable D call. Trimming removed 1 base from V and 0 bases from J, with 13 bases in between. CDR1 is SGHVS, CDR2 FQNEAQ, per germline. This CDR3 is 18 amino acids long. In DNA form, the CDR3 reads TGTGCCAGCAGCTTAGACCTCTATGGGAGCTCCTATAATTCACCCCTCCACTTT. It encodes CASSLDLYGSSYNSPLHF.

V is TRBV4-3 and J is TRBJ2-7, with no clear D. Germline-derived CDR1 and CDR2 are LGHNA and YSLEER. The length of the CDR3 is 17 residues. Trimming shortened V by 0 bases and J by 0 bases, and 15 bases separated the two germline ends. CDR3 region: CASSQDLATWSSYEQYF. The CDR3 coding sequence is TGCGCCAGCAGCCAAGATTTGGCCACATGGAGCTCCTACGAGCAGTACTTC.